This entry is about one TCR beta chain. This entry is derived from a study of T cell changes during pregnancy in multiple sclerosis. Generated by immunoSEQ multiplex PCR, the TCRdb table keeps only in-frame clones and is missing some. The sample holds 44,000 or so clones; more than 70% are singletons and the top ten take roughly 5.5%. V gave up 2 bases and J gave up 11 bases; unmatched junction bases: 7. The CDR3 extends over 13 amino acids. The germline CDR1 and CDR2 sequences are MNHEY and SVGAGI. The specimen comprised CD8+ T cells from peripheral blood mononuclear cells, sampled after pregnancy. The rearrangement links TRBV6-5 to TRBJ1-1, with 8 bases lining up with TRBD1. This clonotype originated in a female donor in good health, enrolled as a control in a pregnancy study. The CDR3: CASSYDQGARAFF. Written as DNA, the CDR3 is TGTGCCAGCAGTTACGACCAGGGGGCCCGGGCTTTCTTT.